This T cell receptor beta chain is drawn from a study of blood T cells in healthy people across ages. Study results and limitations: No conclusive comparison of naive versus antigen-experienced cells was possible with unsorted PBMCs.

Sample-barcoded 5' priming and a J-beta primer mix drove a second PCR of about 6 to 12 cycles. TCRdb used MiXCR to reprocess the 5' RACE reads, holding one entry per CDR3 protein. The table has hundreds of thousands of distinct CDR3 sequences, 20% to 30% seen once. Notes on this clonotype: Antigen specificity is unknown.

These same records also appear under a second study, on T cells of mothers and their children. In that study: The study obtained over 9 million TCR beta CDR3 reads per mother and 2.5 million to 3 million per child.

Sequencing used blood. This clonotype was sampled from a boy aged 5-17 years in good health.

CDR3 nucleotide sequence: TGCGCCACCTCCGAAGCTAACTATGGCTACACCTTC. Translated, it gives CATSEANYGYTF. This chain uses TRBV5-1 with TRBJ1-2; unclear D gene. CDR1 SGHRS and CDR2 YFSETQ come from the germline V gene. The V and J ends lost 9 bases and 0 bases respectively, with 9 bases between them. The CDR3 extends over 12 amino acids.